The present T cell receptor beta chain was sequenced within a study of spatial heterogeneity in lung cancer. Study summary: In the raw reads, each unique TCR and UMI combination was present more than ten times on average.

Germline-derived CDR1 and CDR2 are SGHRS and YFSETQ. With 0 bases removed from V and 7 bases from J, the gap between germline ends came to 13 bases. The CDR3 has 14 amino acids. This clonotype is labeled as medium-sized. What it recognizes is unknown. One entry per CDR3 protein, called by TCRdb with MiXCR from the 5' RACE reads. The sample comprises 2,000 to 2,500 distinct CDR3 sequences, around 0.99% of which are singletons, and 21% rests with the top ten. Time point in this sample: sample taken at primary tumor resection. TCRs were sequenced from unsorted whole RNA of tumor, nontumor lung or PBMC. Whole-study findings and limits: Expanded intratumoral alpha and beta TCR counts tracked tumor mutation counts. Sequencing reached an estimated coverage of tumor T cells that was only roughly 7% for alpha chains and approximately 13% for beta chains.

The clonotype was recovered from a male donor with early-stage non-small cell lung cancer. Specimen: lung tumor tissue, collected at surgery. The chain combines TRBV5-1 with TRBJ2-5, with unresolved D. The CDR3 sequence: CASSLEGLLGTQYF. CDR3 coding DNA: TGCGCCAGCAGCTTGGAGGGCCTACTGGGGACCCAGTACTTC.